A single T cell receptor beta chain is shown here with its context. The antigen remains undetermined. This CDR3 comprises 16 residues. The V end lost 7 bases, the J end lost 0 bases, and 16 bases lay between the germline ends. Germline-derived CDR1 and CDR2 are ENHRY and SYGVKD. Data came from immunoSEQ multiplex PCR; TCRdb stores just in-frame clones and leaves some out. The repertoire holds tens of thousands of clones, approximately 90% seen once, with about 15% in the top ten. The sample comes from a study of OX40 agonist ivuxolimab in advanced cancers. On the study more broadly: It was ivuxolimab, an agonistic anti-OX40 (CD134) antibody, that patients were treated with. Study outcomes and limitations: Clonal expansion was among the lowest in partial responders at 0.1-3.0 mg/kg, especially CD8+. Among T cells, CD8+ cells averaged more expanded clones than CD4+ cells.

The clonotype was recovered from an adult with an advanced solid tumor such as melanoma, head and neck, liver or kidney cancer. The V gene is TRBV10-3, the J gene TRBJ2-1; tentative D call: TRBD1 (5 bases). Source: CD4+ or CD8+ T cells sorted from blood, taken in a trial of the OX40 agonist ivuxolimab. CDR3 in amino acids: CAINVGKGFSYNEQFF. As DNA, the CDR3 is TGTGCCATCAATGTGGGAAAGGGGTTCTCCTACAATGAGCAGTTCTTC.